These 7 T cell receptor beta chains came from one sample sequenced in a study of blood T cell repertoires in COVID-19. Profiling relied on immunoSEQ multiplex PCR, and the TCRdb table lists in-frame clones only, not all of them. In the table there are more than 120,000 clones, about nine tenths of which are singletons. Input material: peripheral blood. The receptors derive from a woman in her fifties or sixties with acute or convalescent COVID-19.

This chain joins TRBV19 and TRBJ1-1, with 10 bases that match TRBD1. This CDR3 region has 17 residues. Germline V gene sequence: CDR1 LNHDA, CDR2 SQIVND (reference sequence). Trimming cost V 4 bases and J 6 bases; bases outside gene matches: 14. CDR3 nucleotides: TGTGCCAGTAGTAGTATCGGACAGGGGGTGTTTGTGGCTGAAGCTTTCTTT. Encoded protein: CASSSIGQGVFVAEAFF.

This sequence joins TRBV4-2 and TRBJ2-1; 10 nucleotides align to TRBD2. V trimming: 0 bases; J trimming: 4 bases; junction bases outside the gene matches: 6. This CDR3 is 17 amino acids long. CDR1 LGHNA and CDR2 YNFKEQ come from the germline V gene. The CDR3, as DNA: TGTGCCAGCAGCCAAGATAACGGACTAGCGGTTTACAATGAGCAGTTCTTC. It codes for CASSQDNGLAVYNEQFF.

In nucleotides, the CDR3 is TGCGCCAGCAGCTTGGAGGGACAGGTTGTGAATGAGCAGTTCTTC. Its translation: CASSLEGQVVNEQFF. This chain joins TRBV5-1 and TRBJ2-1; TRBD1 matches at 8 bases. The CDR3 loop spans 15 amino acids. V lost 0 bases and J lost 7; bases outside the gene matches: 6. Per the germline V gene, CDR1 is SGHRS and CDR2 is YFSETQ. The complete variable domain, with remaining parts taken from reference TRBV5-1 and TRBJ2-1, reads KAGVTQTPRYLIKTRGQQVTLSCSPISGHRSVSWYQQTPGQGLQFLFEYFSETQRNKGNFPGRFSGRQFSNSRSEMNVSTLELGDSALYLCASSLEGQVVNEQFFGPGTRLTVL.

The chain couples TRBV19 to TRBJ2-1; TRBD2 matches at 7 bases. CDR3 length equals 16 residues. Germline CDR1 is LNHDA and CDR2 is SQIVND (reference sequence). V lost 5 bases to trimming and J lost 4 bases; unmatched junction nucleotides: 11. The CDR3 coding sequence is TGTGCCAGTAGTGCCGAAACTAGGGGAGGGTACAATGAGCAGTTCTTC. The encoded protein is CASSAETRGGYNEQFF.

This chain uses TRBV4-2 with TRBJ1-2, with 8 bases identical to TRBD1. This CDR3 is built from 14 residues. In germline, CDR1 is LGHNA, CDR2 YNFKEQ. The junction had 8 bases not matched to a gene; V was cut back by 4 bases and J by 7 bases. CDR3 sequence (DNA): TGTGCCAGCAGCCCGTCCCGGACAGGGAGTGGCTACACCTTC. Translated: CASSPSRTGSGYTF.

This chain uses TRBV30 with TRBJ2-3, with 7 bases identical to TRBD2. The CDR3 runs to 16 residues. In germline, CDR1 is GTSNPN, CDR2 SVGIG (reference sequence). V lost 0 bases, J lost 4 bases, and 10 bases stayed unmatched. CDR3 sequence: CAWSVLWGRASDTQYF. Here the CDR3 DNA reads TGTGCCTGGAGTGTACTTTGGGGGAGGGCCTCAGATACGCAGTATTTT.

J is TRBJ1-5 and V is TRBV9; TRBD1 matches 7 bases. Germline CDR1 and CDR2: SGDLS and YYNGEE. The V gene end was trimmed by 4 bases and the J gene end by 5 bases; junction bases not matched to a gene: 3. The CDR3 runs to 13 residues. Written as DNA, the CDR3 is TGTGCCAGCAGCCGGGACAGAGATCAGCCCCAGCATTTT. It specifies CASSRDRDQPQHF.